This T cell receptor beta chain was identified in a study of cytomegalovirus exposure and HLA in healthy donors. General study findings and limits: Researchers catalogued about 150 TCR beta chains as cytomegalovirus-associated. Sequencing likely caused a cluster of highly shared sequence variants. After further analysis at a later stage, 16,951 TCR beta sequences were associated with HLA alleles at 0.05 false discovery rate.

Germline assignment: CDR1 SGHNT and CDR2 YYREEE (reference sequence). V dropped 0 bases and J dropped 4; count of bases not matched to a gene: 3. This CDR3 has 16 amino acids. PCR involved 60 Vbeta and 13 Jbeta primers. Libraries were prepared by immunoSEQ multiplex PCR; TCRdb keeps only in-frame clonotypes and omits some of them. Among around 100,000 clones, 79% were seen once, and the ten largest hold about 3%. Note on this clone: Its antigen remains unknown.

The TCR originated in a middle-aged woman in good health and CMV-seronegative. V and J are TRBV5-4 and TRBJ2-2, with 10 nucleotides matching TRBD1. Material: PBMCs. The CDR3 DNA sequence: TGTGCCAGCAGCTTGGGGGGACAGGGGTCCACCGGGGAGCTGTTTTTT. It is translated as CASSLGGQGSTGELFF.